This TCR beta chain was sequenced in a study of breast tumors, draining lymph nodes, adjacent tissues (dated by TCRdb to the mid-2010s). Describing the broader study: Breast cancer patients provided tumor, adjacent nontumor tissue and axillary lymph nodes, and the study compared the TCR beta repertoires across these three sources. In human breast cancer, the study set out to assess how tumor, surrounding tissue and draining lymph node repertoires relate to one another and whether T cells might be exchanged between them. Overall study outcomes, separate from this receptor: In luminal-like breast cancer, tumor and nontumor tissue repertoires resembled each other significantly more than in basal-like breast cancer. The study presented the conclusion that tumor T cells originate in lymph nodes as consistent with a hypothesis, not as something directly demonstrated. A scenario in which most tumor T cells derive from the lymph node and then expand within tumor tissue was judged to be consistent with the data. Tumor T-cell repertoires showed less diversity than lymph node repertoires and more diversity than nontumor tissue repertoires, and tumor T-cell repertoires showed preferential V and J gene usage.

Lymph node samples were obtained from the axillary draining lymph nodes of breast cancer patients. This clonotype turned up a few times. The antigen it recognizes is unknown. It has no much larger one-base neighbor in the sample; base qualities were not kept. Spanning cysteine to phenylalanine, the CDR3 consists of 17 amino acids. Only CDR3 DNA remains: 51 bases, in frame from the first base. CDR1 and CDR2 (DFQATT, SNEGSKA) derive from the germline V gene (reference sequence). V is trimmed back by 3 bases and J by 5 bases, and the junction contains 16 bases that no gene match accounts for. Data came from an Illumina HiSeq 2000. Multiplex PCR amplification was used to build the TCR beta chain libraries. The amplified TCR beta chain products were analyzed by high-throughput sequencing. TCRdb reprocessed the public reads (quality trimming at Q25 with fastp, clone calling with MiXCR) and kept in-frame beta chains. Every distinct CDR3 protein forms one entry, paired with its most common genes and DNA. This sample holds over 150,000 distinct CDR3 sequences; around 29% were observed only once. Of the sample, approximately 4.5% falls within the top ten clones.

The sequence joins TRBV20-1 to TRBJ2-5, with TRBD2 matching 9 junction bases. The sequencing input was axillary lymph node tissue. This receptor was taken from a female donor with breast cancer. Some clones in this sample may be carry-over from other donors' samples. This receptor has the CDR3 CSARGYSGGSRYETQYF. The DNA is TGCAGTGCTAGGGGTTATAGCGGGGGATCGAGGTATGAGACCCAGTACTTC.